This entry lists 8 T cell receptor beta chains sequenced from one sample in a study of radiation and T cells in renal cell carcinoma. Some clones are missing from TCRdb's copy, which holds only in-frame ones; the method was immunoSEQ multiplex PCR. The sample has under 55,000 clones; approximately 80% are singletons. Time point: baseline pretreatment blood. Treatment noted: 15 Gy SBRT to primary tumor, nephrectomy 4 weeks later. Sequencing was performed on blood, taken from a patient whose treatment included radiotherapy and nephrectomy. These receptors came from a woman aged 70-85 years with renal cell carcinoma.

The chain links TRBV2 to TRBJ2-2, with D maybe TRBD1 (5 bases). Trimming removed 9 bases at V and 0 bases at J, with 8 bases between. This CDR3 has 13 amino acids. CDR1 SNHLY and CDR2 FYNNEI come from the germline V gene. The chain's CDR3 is CARRQSNTGELFF. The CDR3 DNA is TGTGCCAGAAGACAGTCGAACACCGGGGAGCTGTTTTTT.

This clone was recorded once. The CDR3 loop reads CASSPSQGRTNEKLFF. CDR3 bases: TGTGCCAGCAGCCCTTCACAAGGCAGAACTAATGAAAAACTGTTTTTT. J is TRBJ1-4 and V is TRBV9; D not certain. Germline assignment: CDR1 SGDLS and CDR2 YYNGEE. Trimming cost V 4 bases and J 1 base, with 14 bases left between them. CDR3 length: 16 residues.

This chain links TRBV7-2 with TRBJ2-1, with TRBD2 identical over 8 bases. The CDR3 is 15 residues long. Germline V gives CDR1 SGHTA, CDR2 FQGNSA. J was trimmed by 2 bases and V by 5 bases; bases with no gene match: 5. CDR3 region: CASSLSGSTYNEQFF. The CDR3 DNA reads TGTGCCAGCAGCCTCAGCGGGAGCACCTACAATGAGCAGTTCTTC.

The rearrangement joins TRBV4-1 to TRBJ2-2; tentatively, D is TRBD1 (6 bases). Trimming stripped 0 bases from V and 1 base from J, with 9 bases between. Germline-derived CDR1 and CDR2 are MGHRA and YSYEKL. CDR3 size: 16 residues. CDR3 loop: CASSQDGTQNTGELFF. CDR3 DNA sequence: TGCGCCAGCAGCCAAGATGGGACACAGAACACCGGGGAGCTGTTTTTT.

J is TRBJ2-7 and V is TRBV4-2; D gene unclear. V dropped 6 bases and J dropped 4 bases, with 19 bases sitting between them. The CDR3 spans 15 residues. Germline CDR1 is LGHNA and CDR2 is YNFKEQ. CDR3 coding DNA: TGTGCCAGCAGTCACACCACTGCAGAAACATACGAGCAGTACTTC. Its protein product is CASSHTTAETYEQYF.

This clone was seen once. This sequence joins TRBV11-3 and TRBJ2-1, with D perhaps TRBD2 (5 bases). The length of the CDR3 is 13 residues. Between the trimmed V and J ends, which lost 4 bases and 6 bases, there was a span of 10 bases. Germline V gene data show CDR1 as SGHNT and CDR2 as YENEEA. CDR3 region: CASSSEGFNEQFF. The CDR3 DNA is TGTGCCAGCAGCTCCGAGGGTTTCAATGAGCAGTTCTTC.

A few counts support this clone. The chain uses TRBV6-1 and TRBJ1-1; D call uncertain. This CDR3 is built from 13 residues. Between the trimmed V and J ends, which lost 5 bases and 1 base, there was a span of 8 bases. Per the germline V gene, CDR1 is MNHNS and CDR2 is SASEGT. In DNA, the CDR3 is TGTGCCAGCAGTCTTCGGCAGAACACTGAAGCTTTCTTT. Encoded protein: CASSLRQNTEAFF.

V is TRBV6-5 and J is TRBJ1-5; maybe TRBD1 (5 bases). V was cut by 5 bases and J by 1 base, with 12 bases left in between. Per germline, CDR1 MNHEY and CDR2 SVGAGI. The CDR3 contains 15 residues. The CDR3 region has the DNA TGTGCCAGCAGTACTACCCAGGGCAGCAATCAGCCCCAGCATTTT. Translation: CASSTTQGSNQPQHF.